The 22 T cell receptor beta chains below come from one sample, sequenced in a study of blood T cells in healthy people across ages. Next came a second PCR, run for about 7 to 12 cycles, which used a sample-barcoded 5' primer along with a J-beta primer mix. TCRdb reprocessed the 5' RACE reads with MiXCR, giving one entry per CDR3 protein. This sample has roughly 1,100,000 distinct CDR3 sequences; under 30% occur once, and the top ten carry around 0.7%. These same records also appear under a second study, on T cells of mothers and their children.

The sample was blood. The source of these receptors is a girl aged 2-10 years in good health.

This clonotype was counted a few times. V gene TRBV29-1 combines with J gene TRBJ1-2, with D hard to call. CDR3 size: 12 residues. The V and J ends lost 3 bases and 2 bases respectively, with 7 bases between them. The germline V gene encodes CDR1 SQVTM and CDR2 ANQGSEA. The CDR3, as DNA: TGCAGCGTTGACCAAGGGAACTATGGCTACACCTTC. It translates to CSVDQGNYGYTF.

The chain carries TRBV12-3 or TRBV12-4 and TRBJ2-7; 10 bases fit TRBD2. V lost 9 bases, J lost 5 bases, and 13 bases stayed unmatched. The CDR3 has 15 amino acids. The CDR3 DNA reads as TGTGCCAGTCAATTCAGAAGCGGGAGGGCAGACGAGCAGTACTTC. Translating gives CASQFRSGRADEQYF.

The chain recombines TRBV24-1 with TRBJ2-3, with 11 bases fitting TRBD1. The trim removed 7 bases at V and 6 bases at J, leaving 2 bases unmatched. The CDR3 runs 13 residues. Germline V lookup: CDR1 KGHDR, CDR2 SFDVKD. The CDR3 bases are TGTGCCACCAGCGGACAGGGGGCTGATACGCAGTATTTT. Residues: CATSGQGADTQYF.

This clonotype was picked up many times. This chain links TRBV6-5 with TRBJ1-1, with D possibly being TRBD1 (5 bases). Per the germline V gene, CDR1 is MNHEY and CDR2 is SVGAGI. The CDR3 totals 13 residues. V lost 0 bases and J lost 4, with 6 bases in between. The CDR3: CASSYSGGTEAFF. The CDR3 DNA sequence: TGTGCCAGCAGTTACTCGGGGGGCACTGAAGCTTTCTTT.

This clonotype showed up just once. The rearrangement links TRBV12-3 or TRBV12-4 to TRBJ2-2; D is unclear. V lost 5 bases and J lost 1, with 8 bases in between. The CDR3 is made up of 14 amino acids. In nucleotides, the CDR3 is TGTGCCAGCAGTAAATCCGGGAACACCGGGGAGCTGTTTTTT. Its protein product is CASSKSGNTGELFF.

Here the CDR3 reads CASSGLQAYEQYF. The CDR3 DNA reads TGTGCCAGCAGTGGCCTTCAAGCTTACGAGCAGTACTTC. The V and J genes are TRBV6-1 and TRBJ2-7; D remains unclear. In germline, CDR1 is MNHNS, CDR2 SASEGT. This CDR3 is built from 13 residues. V dropped 4 bases and J dropped 4 bases, with 11 bases sitting between them.

This clonotype has more than one count but fewer than ten. The V call is TRBV5-1, the J call TRBJ1-6; D remains unclear. V gave up 3 bases and J gave up 7 bases, with 14 bases separating them. This CDR3 contains 15 residues. CDR1 SGHRS and CDR2 YFSETQ come from the germline V gene. CDR3 DNA: TGCGCCAGCAGCTCCAGTCTACAAAACAATTCACCCCTCCACTTT. This codes for CASSSSLQNNSPLHF. Supplemented by reference TRBV5-1 and TRBJ1-6, the full variable domain reads KAGVTQTPRYLIKTRGQQVTLSCSPISGHRSVSWYQQTPGQGLQFLFEYFSETQRNKGNFPGRFSGRQFSNSRSEMNVSTLELGDSALYLCASSSSLQNNSPLHFGNGTRLTVT.

The chain couples TRBV28 to TRBJ2-7; 10 nucleotides agree with TRBD1. The germline CDR1 and CDR2 sequences are MDHEN and SYDVKM. V was pared by 4 bases and J by 6 bases, with 9 bases of the junction left unmatched. This CDR3 comprises 15 residues. The CDR3 here is CASSSPGQGRFEQYF. The CDR3 coding sequence is TGTGCCAGCAGTTCACCGGGACAGGGGAGGTTCGAGCAGTACTTC.

The chain is built from TRBV4-3 and TRBJ2-7; D perhaps matches TRBD1 (6 bases). Trimming shortened V by 3 bases and J by 3 bases, and 15 bases separated the two germline ends. Germline assignment: CDR1 LGHNA and CDR2 YSLEER. CDR3 size: 15 residues. In DNA form, the CDR3 reads TGCGCCAGCAGCCAGATGGACAGCGATCGCTACGAGCAGTACTTC. Translated: CASSQMDSDRYEQYF.

Here the CDR3 reads CASSRIFYEQYF. The CDR3 DNA follows: TGTGCCAGCAGTCGTATATTTTACGAGCAGTACTTC. The genes are TRBV12-3 or TRBV12-4 and TRBJ2-7, with no clear D. This CDR3 region has 12 residues. Trimming removed 5 bases from V and 4 bases from J, with 9 bases in between.

The gene calls are TRBV10-3 and TRBJ1-1; 8 bases agree with TRBD1. Losses at the gene ends were 8 bases for V and 11 bases for J; bases not matched to a gene: 13. From germline, CDR1 is ENHRY and CDR2 SYGVKD. This CDR3 is 13 amino acids long. CDR3 nucleotide sequence: TGTGCCATCGAGGACAGGGTCCTCGGTTCGGCTTTCTTT. It translates to CAIEDRVLGSAFF.

This clonotype has just a few counts. The V call is TRBV19, the J call TRBJ2-5; 13 nucleotides match TRBD2. With 10 bases clipped from V and 3 bases from J, the junction kept 14 bases outside the gene matches. The CDR3 covers 17 residues. CDR1 is LNHDA and CDR2 is SQIVND in the germline V gene (reference sequence). CDR3 protein: CATSPGTSGTIKETQYF. The CDR3 nucleotides are TGTGCCACCTCGCCGGGGACTAGCGGGACGATTAAAGAGACCCAGTACTTC.

The rearrangement links TRBV29-1 to TRBJ2-5, with 8 bases identical to TRBD1. This CDR3 contains 13 residues. Trimming at V came to 5 bases and at J to 5 bases, leaving 7 bases not matched to a gene. CDR1 SQVTM and CDR2 ANQGSEA come from the germline V gene. The CDR3 coding sequence is TGCAGCGTTAAGGACAGGGAATGGGAGACCCAGTACTTC. Translated: CSVKDREWETQYF.

This clonotype was seen more than once but under ten times. This chain links TRBV4-3 with TRBJ1-4; D is perhaps TRBD1 (6 bases). Trimming cost V 0 bases and J 8 bases, with 22 bases left between them. CDR1 is LGHNA, CDR2 YSLEER, per germline. The CDR3 length is 18 residues. CDR3 protein: CASSQDIVISQGWEKLFF. For the CDR3, the DNA is TGCGCCAGCAGCCAAGATATCGTTATTTCACAGGGTTGGGAAAAACTGTTTTTT.

The chain is built from TRBV10-3 and TRBJ2-7; 9 bases align to TRBD1. The germline V gene has CDR1 ENHRY and CDR2 SYGVKD. V shed 0 bases and J 3 bases; nucleotides not matched to a gene: 6. This CDR3 is built from 16 residues. CDR3 loop: CAISESTGQGFYEQYF. The CDR3 DNA reads TGTGCCATCAGTGAGTCGACAGGACAGGGGTTCTACGAGCAGTACTTC.

The V call is TRBV10-3, the J call TRBJ1-1, with D possibly TRBD1 on 6 matching bases. Per the germline V gene, CDR1 is ENHRY and CDR2 is SYGVKD. V lost 0 bases and J 4 bases, leaving 15 bases between the germline ends. The CDR3 sequence is 16 residues long. This chain's CDR3 is CAISESATGSGTEAFF. In DNA, the CDR3 is TGTGCCATCAGTGAGTCCGCGACAGGCTCAGGCACTGAAGCTTTCTTT.

The genes are TRBV28 and TRBJ2-1; 10 nucleotides align to TRBD2. Germline loops: CDR1 MDHEN, CDR2 SYDVKM. V was pared by 8 bases and J by 7 bases, with 11 bases of the junction left unmatched. The CDR3 is 15 amino acids. DNA of the CDR3: TGTGCCAGCCAAGCGGAGCGGGAGGGCCTGAATGAGCAGTTCTTC. Translation gives CASQAEREGLNEQFF.

The V and J genes are TRBV7-2 and TRBJ2-5; no definite D call. The J call may be in error: the DNA end matches TRBJ2-1 better. Germline-derived CDR1 and CDR2 are SGHTA and FQGNSA. The CDR3 has 15 residues. CDR3 DNA sequence: TGTGCCAGCAGCTTGACAACGGTTAGCTCGGCTGAGCAGTTCTTC. Protein sequence: CASSLTTVSSAEQFF.

A few counts support this clonotype. The chain recombines TRBV27 with TRBJ1-5; D is unclear. Germline V CDR1 and CDR2: MNHEY, SMNVEV (reference sequence). Trimming stripped 6 bases from V and 5 bases from J, with 20 bases between. The CDR3 loop spans 16 amino acids. CDR3: CASRSIGPEAHQPQHF. CDR3 nucleotide sequence: TGTGCCAGCAGATCCATCGGACCCGAGGCACATCAGCCCCAGCATTTT.

J is TRBJ1-4 and V is TRBV12-3 or TRBV12-4; TRBD1 is a possible D gene (5 bases). The CDR3 is 14 amino acids. V was cut by 3 bases and J by 7 bases, with 12 bases left in between. In nucleotides, the CDR3 is TGTGCCAGCAGTTTTGTACCGGGACGTGAAAAACTGTTTTTT. This codes for CASSFVPGREKLFF.

The chain links TRBV10-3 to TRBJ2-1, with D hard to call. The CDR3 spans 14 residues. Germline V gives CDR1 ENHRY, CDR2 SYGVKD. V was trimmed by 2 bases and J by 3 bases, leaving 8 bases between them. DNA of the CDR3: TGTGCCATCAGTGAGGGAAGGGACTACAATGAGCAGTTCTTC. Amino acids: CAISEGRDYNEQFF.

This clonotype was detected a few times. The gene calls are TRBV27 and TRBJ1-5, with D hard to call. The CDR3 loop spans 14 amino acids. The ends were cut back, 6 bases at V and 7 bases at J, with 16 bases in the middle. Germline V CDR1 and CDR2: MNHEY, SMNVEV (reference sequence). CDR3 sequence: CASRSIQSWQPQHF. Written as DNA, the CDR3 is TGTGCCAGCAGATCCATCCAGTCGTGGCAGCCCCAGCATTTT.